The entry that follows covers one TCR beta chain sequence. Its antigen is not known. The CDR3 consists of 14 residues. V dropped 0 bases and J dropped 2 bases, with 9 bases sitting between them. The germline V gene encodes CDR1 SGDLS and CDR2 YYNGEE. TCRdb's copy holds only in-frame clones and misses some; the assay was immunoSEQ multiplex PCR. The sample lists about 52,000 clones; 90% to 95% were seen once. The data belong to a study of OX40 agonist ivuxolimab in advanced cancers. Across the study: Patients were infused with ivuxolimab every 2 weeks at 0.01 to 10 mg/kg.

Overall study results and limits: Relatively little clonal expansion, among the lowest observed, appeared in partial responders at 0.1-3.0 mg/kg. In the 0.1 to 3.0 mg/kg range, CD4+ and CD8+ blood T cells had expanded clonally by week 6.

The receptor was isolated from an adult with an advanced solid tumor such as melanoma, head and neck, liver or kidney cancer. The sample consisted of CD4+ or CD8+ T cells sorted from blood, taken in a trial of the OX40 agonist ivuxolimab. The V and J genes are TRBV9 and TRBJ2-7, with D unresolved. CDR3: CASSVGAAPYEQYF. The CDR3 DNA follows: TGTGCCAGCAGCGTAGGGGCTGCCCCCTACGAGCAGTACTTC.